These T cell receptor beta chains were read from a single sample in a study of cytomegalovirus exposure and HLA in healthy donors. Assay: immunoSEQ multiplex PCR; the TCRdb copy retains only in-frame clones and omits some. Seen here are about 160,000 clones, roughly four fifths observed once, and the top ten hold around 1%. The sample was PBMCs. The receptors were sampled from a woman between 35 and 50 years old in good health and CMV-seronegative. The CDR3 runs from the conserved cysteine through the conserved F or W. The D gene is left open where the match is weak. Clone size is not always given. Where it is, it says once, few, many or a class for expanded clones.

clone size: -
V gene: TRBV20-1
D gene: -
J gene: TRBJ2-7
CDR3 protein: CSAKGSYEQYF
CDR3 DNA: TGCAGTGCTAAGGGGTCCTACGAGCAGTACTTC

clone size: -
V gene: TRBV30
D gene: -
J gene: TRBJ1-4
CDR3 protein: CAWMGGEKLFF
CDR3 DNA: TGTGCCTGGATGGGGGGGGAAAAACTGTTTTTT

clone size: once
V gene: TRBV19
D gene: -
J gene: TRBJ2-5
CDR3 protein: CASSIRAPLAAGETQYF
CDR3 DNA: TGTGCCAGTAGTATCAGGGCGCCCCTAGCAGCGGGAGAGACCCAGTACTTC

clone size: -
V gene: TRBV29-1
D gene: TRBD1
J gene: TRBJ1-1
CDR3 protein: CSVEGTGTGGEWDTEAFF
CDR3 DNA: TGCAGCGTTGAAGGTACCGGGACAGGGGGCGAGTGGGACACTGAAGCTTTCTTT

clone size: -
V gene: TRBV5-1
D gene: -
J gene: TRBJ1-2
CDR3 protein: CASSLDSGVDGYTF
CDR3 DNA: TGCGCCAGCAGCTTGGATTCCGGAGTCGATGGCTACACCTTC

clone size: -
V gene: TRBV25-1
D gene: TRBD1
J gene: TRBJ1-2
CDR3 protein: CASTHRGNYGYTF
CDR3 DNA: TGTGCCAGCACCCACAGGGGGAACTATGGCTACACCTTC

clone size: few
V gene: TRBV19
D gene: -
J gene: TRBJ1-5
CDR3 protein: CASRKEVAQPQHF
CDR3 DNA: TGTGCCAGTAGAAAGGAAGTAGCTCAGCCCCAGCATTTT

clone size: few
V gene: TRBV30
D gene: -
J gene: TRBJ2-1
CDR3 protein: CAWSPQGKGQFF
CDR3 DNA: TGTGCCTGGAGTCCGCAGGGGAAGGGGCAGTTCTTC

clone size: -
V gene: TRBV27
D gene: -
J gene: TRBJ2-3
CDR3 protein: CASSYSGYSTDTQYF
CDR3 DNA: TGTGCCAGCAGCTATAGCGGTTATAGCACAGATACGCAGTATTTT

clone size: -
V gene: TRBV29-1
D gene: -
J gene: TRBJ1-2
CDR3 protein: CSVEVSLDSAAGYTF
CDR3 DNA: TGCAGCGTTGAAGTATCTTTAGACAGCGCCGCGGGCTACACCTTC

clone size: -
V gene: TRBV5-1
D gene: TRBD1
J gene: TRBJ1-2
CDR3 protein: CASSVTGASYGYTF
CDR3 DNA: TGCGCCAGCAGCGTAACAGGGGCCAGTTATGGCTACACCTTC

clone size: -
V gene: TRBV5-1
D gene: -
J gene: TRBJ2-1
CDR3 protein: CASSLGVSNEQFF
CDR3 DNA: TGCGCCAGCAGCTTAGGGGTCAGCAATGAGCAGTTCTTC

clone size: -
V gene: TRBV21-1
D gene: -
J gene: TRBJ1-5
CDR3 protein: CASRWTASNQPQHF
CDR3 DNA: TGTGCCAGCAGGTGGACAGCGAGCAATCAGCCCCAGCATTTT

clone size: -
V gene: TRBV9
D gene: -
J gene: TRBJ2-7
CDR3 protein: CASSPAQDPLNEQYF
CDR3 DNA: TGTGCCAGCAGCCCTGCACAGGACCCCCTCAACGAGCAGTACTTC

clone size: -
V gene: TRBV7-8
D gene: -
J gene: TRBJ2-1
CDR3 protein: CASSFRDTGNEQFF
CDR3 DNA: TGTGCCAGCAGCTTTAGGGACACTGGGAATGAGCAGTTCTTC

clone size: -
V gene: TRBV7-9
D gene: -
J gene: TRBJ2-7
CDR3 protein: CASSFTYEQYF
CDR3 DNA: TGTGCCAGCAGCTTTACCTACGAGCAGTACTTC

clone size: -
V gene: TRBV30
D gene: -
J gene: TRBJ1-2
CDR3 protein: CAWSVAADTYGYPF
CDR3 DNA: TGTGCCTGGAGTGTCGCAGCAGACACTTATGGCTACCCCTTC

clone size: -
V gene: TRBV30
D gene: -
J gene: TRBJ1-2
CDR3 protein: CAWNPGYGYTF
CDR3 DNA: TGTGCCTGGAACCCAGGGTATGGCTACACCTTC

clone size: many
V gene: TRBV19
D gene: -
J gene: TRBJ1-1
CDR3 protein: CASSILQGTEAFF
CDR3 DNA: TGTGCCAGTAGTATCCTCCAGGGGACTGAAGCTTTCTTT

clone size: -
V gene: TRBV5-1
D gene: -
J gene: TRBJ1-1
CDR3 protein: CASSRGAGANTEAFF
CDR3 DNA: TGCGCCAGCAGCCGGGGGGCAGGGGCGAACACTGAAGCTTTCTTT

clone size: -
V gene: TRBV5-1
D gene: TRBD1
J gene: TRBJ1-1
CDR3 protein: CASSYDRGGINTEAFF
CDR3 DNA: TGCGCCAGCAGCTACGACAGGGGGGGTATCAACACTGAAGCTTTCTTT

clone size: -
V gene: TRBV28
D gene: TRBD2
J gene: TRBJ2-7
CDR3 protein: CASRGSGTTNYEQYF
CDR3 DNA: TGTGCCAGCAGGGGGTCCGGGACTACAAACTACGAGCAGTACTTC

clone size: -
V gene: TRBV5-8
D gene: -
J gene: TRBJ2-3
CDR3 protein: CASSGGNTQYF
CDR3 DNA: TGTGCCAGCAGCGGAGGGAATACGCAGTATTTT

clone size: -
V gene: TRBV5-1
D gene: TRBD1
J gene: TRBJ1-2
CDR3 protein: CASRPEGTGDYGYTF
CDR3 DNA: TGCGCCAGCAGACCTGAAGGGACAGGGGACTATGGCTACACCTTC

clone size: -
V gene: TRBV28
D gene: TRBD1
J gene: TRBJ1-5
CDR3 protein: CAIGPGQGDQPQHF
CDR3 DNA: TGTGCCATCGGACCGGGACAGGGGGACCAGCCCCAGCATTTT

clone size: -
V gene: TRBV28
D gene: TRBD2
J gene: TRBJ2-2
CDR3 protein: CASSRAGTGELFF
CDR3 DNA: TGTGCCAGCAGTCGAGCGGGAACCGGGGAGCTGTTTTTT

clone size: -
V gene: TRBV5-4
D gene: TRBD2
J gene: TRBJ2-1
CDR3 protein: CASSLGLAGGNSYNEQFF
CDR3 DNA: TGTGCCAGCAGCTTGGGACTAGCGGGAGGAAACTCCTACAATGAGCAGTTCTTC

clone size: -
V gene: TRBV5-1
D gene: TRBD1
J gene: TRBJ1-2
CDR3 protein: CASRTGGNLGSYTF
CDR3 DNA: TGCGCCAGTCGGACAGGGGGGAATCTGGGGAGCTACACCTTC

clone size: -
V gene: TRBV30
D gene: TRBD1
J gene: TRBJ1-5
CDR3 protein: CAWSATRTGGGNQPQHF
CDR3 DNA: TGTGCCTGGAGTGCGACTAGGACAGGGGGCGGCAATCAGCCCCAGCATTTT

clone size: -
V gene: TRBV10-3
D gene: TRBD2
J gene: TRBJ2-3
CDR3 protein: CAISDGTSGRHPDTQYF
CDR3 DNA: TGTGCCATCAGTGATGGGACTAGCGGGAGGCACCCAGATACGCAGTATTTT

clone size: -
V gene: TRBV7-9
D gene: TRBD1
J gene: TRBJ2-5
CDR3 protein: CASSFGQGALRETQYF
CDR3 DNA: TGTGCCAGCAGCTTCGGACAGGGGGCGCTAAGGGAGACCCAGTACTTC